Sequencing of this TCR beta chain was carried out in a study of cytomegalovirus exposure and HLA in healthy donors. Study-wide findings and caveats: Both high specificity and high sensitivity reportedly marked the classifier's diagnosis of cytomegalovirus status. Rarity held for most TCR sequences, but there were some public TCRs that occurred in many donors.

A word on this clone: Its antigen is not identified.

Amplification used 60 Vbeta primers and 13 Jbeta primers. Original analysis: About 9.9 million of the approximately 80 million unique TCR beta chains counted in a later analysis were shared. Clones were read by immunoSEQ multiplex PCR, and TCRdb kept only the in-frame ones, dropping some. That table furnishes V, J and clone size, whereas the DNA furnished D and trimming. The table lists 81,000 or so clones, under 80% of them singletons. Germline CDR1 and CDR2: SGHDT and YYEEEE. V lost 4 bases, J lost 4 bases, and 7 bases stayed unmatched. The CDR3 contains 14 residues. The genes are TRBV5-6 and TRBJ2-5; TRBD1 matches 7 bases. Sequencing input: PBMCs. This TCR was recovered from a man in his 60s in good health and CMV-seronegative. CDR3 sequence reads: CASSRQGMVETQYF. The DNA of the CDR3 is TGTGCCAGCAGCCGACAGGGAATGGTAGAGACCCAGTACTTC.